The 27 T cell receptor beta chains reported below all come from one sample, sequenced in a study of CD8 T cells in Susac syndrome. Reverse transcription used roughly 0.45 to 1 ug RNA and random hexamers. TCRdb called the immunoSEQ multiplex PCR reads again in MiXCR, with one record for every CDR3 protein. The repertoire holds roughly 400,000 distinct CDR3 sequences, more than 80% seen once, with more than 0.09% in the top ten. The sequenced material came from CD8+ T cells from PBMCs. The receptors were gathered from a human donor with multiple sclerosis.

This clonotype was detected a few times. V usage is TRBV6-5 and J usage is TRBJ2-2, with TRBD1 matching over 7 bases. CDR3 length equals 14 residues. Germline trimming cut 7 bases from V and 4 bases from J; bases unmatched to any gene: 6. Germline loops: CDR1 MNHEY, CDR2 SVGAGI. CDR3 sequence (DNA): TGTGCCAGCAATCGGGACAGCGGCACCGGGGAGCTGTTTTTT. This sequence encodes CASNRDSGTGELFF.

The genes are TRBV6-1 and TRBJ2-1; 11 bases are shared with TRBD1. The germline CDR1 and CDR2 sequences are MNHNS and SASEGT. V was clipped by 2 bases and J by 8 bases; unmatched bases: 14. The CDR3 has 18 amino acids. CDR3 residues: CASSEQVVGDRGVDEQFF. CDR3 bases: TGTGCCAGCAGTGAACAGGTCGTAGGGGACAGGGGGGTCGATGAGCAGTTCTTC.

V usage is TRBV6-5 and J usage is TRBJ2-5; maybe TRBD1 (5 bases). The length of the CDR3 is 14 residues. Germline loops: CDR1 MNHEY, CDR2 SVGAGI. Trimming took 4 bases from V and 1 from J, leaving 10 bases between them. CDR3 protein: CASSFYDSQETQYF. The CDR3 region has the DNA TGTGCCAGCAGTTTCTATGACAGCCAAGAGACCCAGTACTTC.

This rearrangement joins TRBV4-2 to TRBJ2-1; 11 nucleotides line up with TRBD2. Germline CDR1 is LGHNA and CDR2 is YNFKEQ. Trimming cost V 6 bases and J 2 bases; bases outside gene matches: 6. The CDR3 length is 16 residues. CDR3 DNA sequence: TGTGCCAGCAGGAATTTACTAGCGGGGGCCTACAATGAGCAGTTCTTC. Protein: CASRNLLAGAYNEQFF.

The V call is TRBV7-9, the J call TRBJ2-2; TRBD1 aligns across 8 bases. V lost 0 bases, J lost 6 bases, and 12 bases stayed unmatched. This CDR3 region has 18 residues. Per the germline V gene, CDR1 is SEHNR and CDR2 is FQNEAQ (reference sequence). The CDR3: CASSLAGIGTGLPGELFF. The CDR3 region has the DNA TGTGCCAGCAGCTTAGCCGGGATCGGGACAGGTCTCCCCGGGGAGCTGTTTTTT.

The rearrangement joins TRBV6-5 to TRBJ2-7; maybe TRBD1 (6 bases). Germline CDR1 reads MNHEY; CDR2 reads SVGAGI. The CDR3 runs 15 residues. Trimming stripped 0 bases from V and 7 bases from J, with 16 bases between. Here the CDR3 reads CASSYSGATFGEQYF. DNA for the CDR3: TGTGCCAGCAGTTACTCGGGGGCCACCTTCGGGGAGCAGTACTTC.

The chain uses TRBV19 and TRBJ2-1, with TRBD1 as a possible D gene (6 bases). This CDR3 is built from 15 residues. Germline V gives CDR1 LNHDA, CDR2 SQIVND (reference sequence). V was trimmed by 6 bases and J by 0 bases, leaving 12 bases between them. Here the CDR3 reads CASSPRDTSYNEQFF. DNA for the CDR3: TGTGCCAGTAGCCCCCGGGACACCTCCTACAATGAGCAGTTCTTC.

V is TRBV2 and J is TRBJ1-1; D is ambiguous. The CDR3 spans 14 residues. The germline V gene encodes CDR1 SNHLY and CDR2 FYNNEI. Trimming left V 2 bases short and J 4 bases short, with 11 bases between. CDR3 DNA sequence: TGTGCCAGCAGTGAAAGTGGGGAACGCACTGAAGCTTTCTTT. The encoded protein is CASSESGERTEAFF.

This clonotype was recorded only once. The chain is built from TRBV27 and TRBJ2-1; D is possibly TRBD1 (6 bases). The V and J ends lost 3 bases and 6 bases respectively, with 12 bases between them. Germline V CDR1 and CDR2: MNHEY, SMNVEV (reference sequence). This CDR3 has 14 residues. The CDR3 region has the DNA TGTGCCAGCAGTTTTGGGGGCGCCTCCAATGAGCAGTTCTTC. This translates into CASSFGGASNEQFF.

The V and J genes are TRBV4-1 and TRBJ1-1; the D gene is possibly TRBD1 (5 bases). Germline CDR1 reads MGHRA; CDR2 reads YSYEKL. The CDR3 length is 12 residues. V dropped 6 bases and J dropped 3 bases, with 8 bases sitting between them. The CDR3 DNA reads as TGCGCCAGCAGACAGGAGGACACTGAAGCTTTCTTT. Translated, it gives CASRQEDTEAFF.

The V call is TRBV19, the J call TRBJ2-3, with D uncertain. CDR3 size: 16 residues. Trimming cost V 6 bases and J 0 bases, with 16 bases left between them. CDR1 is LNHDA and CDR2 is SQIVND in the germline V gene (reference sequence). CDR3 nucleotides: TGTGCCAGTAGGGGCTCGGGTGGTCGTAGCACAGATACGCAGTATTTT. This sequence encodes CASRGSGGRSTDTQYF.

This chain uses TRBV20-1 with TRBJ2-1; tentatively, D is TRBD2 (6 bases). The CDR3 has 14 amino acids. CDR1 DFQATT and CDR2 SNEGSKA come from the germline V gene (reference sequence). V lost 3 bases to trimming and J lost 3 bases, with 12 bases between them. The CDR3 DNA follows: TGCAGTGCTAGGAGCCGGGAGCTCTACAATGAGCAGTTCTTC. Its protein is CSARSRELYNEQFF.

The rearrangement joins TRBV6-6 to TRBJ2-1; D uncertain. The V gene lost 10 bases and the J gene lost 3 bases, with 7 bases spanning the gap. The CDR3 has 11 residues. Germline CDR1 MNHNY, CDR2 SVGAGI (reference sequence). The DNA for the CDR3 is TGTGCCACCCATAACTACAATGAGCAGTTCTTC. It codes for CATHNYNEQFF.

CDR3 protein: CASSLTGTPGSIQYF. The DNA for the CDR3 is TGTGCCAGCAGTTTAACCGGGACACCCGGAAGCATTCAGTACTTC. The chain joins TRBV28 to TRBJ2-4; possibly TRBD1 for D (6 bases). The germline V gene has CDR1 MDHEN and CDR2 SYDVKM. The CDR3 extends over 15 amino acids. Between the trimmed V and J ends, which lost 2 bases and 9 bases, there was a span of 17 bases.

The V gene is TRBV28, the J gene TRBJ1-5, with no clear D. Between the trimmed V and J ends, which lost 3 bases and 4 bases, there was a span of 7 bases. Germline CDR1 and CDR2: MDHEN and SYDVKM. CDR3 length: 13 residues. In nucleotides, the CDR3 is TGTGCCAGCAGTTTTGGGCAAAATCAGCCCCAGCATTTT. Protein: CASSFGQNQPQHF.

This clonotype has just one count. The V call is TRBV29-1, the J call TRBJ2-1; TRBD2 aligns across 12 bases. The germline V gene has CDR1 SQVTM and CDR2 ANQGSEA. V was pared by 5 bases and J by 4 bases, with 15 bases of the junction left unmatched. The CDR3 is 18 residues long. CDR3 DNA: TGCAGCGTTCCCGAGACTAGCGGGGGATTAGAAGGATACAATGAGCAGTTCTTC. As protein: CSVPETSGGLEGYNEQFF.

This rearrangement joins TRBV4-1 to TRBJ2-1, with D possibly matching TRBD1 (6 bases). V was pared by 3 bases and J by 10 bases, with 10 bases between. The length of the CDR3 is 12 residues. Germline assignment: CDR1 MGHRA and CDR2 YSYEKL. The CDR3: CASSHPGVEQFF. As DNA, the CDR3 is TGCGCCAGCAGCCATCCAGGGGTCGAGCAGTTCTTC.

The CDR3 DNA reads TGTGCCGGAGGACAGTTTGGGAACACTGAAGCTTTCTTT. Its protein product is CAGGQFGNTEAFF. This chain joins TRBV11-2 and TRBJ1-1; tentatively, D is TRBD1 (6 bases). Looked up from germline, CDR1 is SGHAT and CDR2 is FQNNGV. The CDR3 is 13 amino acids. The V end lost 11 bases, the J end lost 1 base, and 14 bases lay between the germline ends.

The sample holds one count of this clonotype. V is TRBV27 and J is TRBJ2-7; 8 bases agree with TRBD1. J lost 5 bases, V lost 7 bases, and 10 bases had no gene match. This CDR3 contains 14 residues. Germline values: CDR1 MNHEY, CDR2 SMNVEV (reference sequence). The CDR3 nucleotides read TGTGCCAGCACCCCGGGGACAGGTCTCAACGAGCAGTACTTC. Translated, it gives CASTPGTGLNEQYF.

This rearrangement joins TRBV7-9 to TRBJ1-1, with D perhaps TRBD1 (6 bases). Germline CDR1 and CDR2: SEHNR and FQNEAQ (reference sequence). This CDR3 has 15 residues. Between the trimmed V and J ends, which lost 2 bases and 4 bases, there was a span of 14 bases. This chain's CDR3 is CASSLLSGGGTEAFF. The CDR3 region has the DNA TGTGCCAGCAGCTTATTAAGCGGGGGCGGCACTGAAGCTTTCTTT.

V is TRBV4-1 and J is TRBJ1-5; no reliable D call. This CDR3 is built from 14 residues. Germline CDR1 and CDR2: MGHRA and YSYEKL. The V end lost 2 bases, the J end lost 11 bases, and 16 bases lay between the germline ends. CDR3 sequence (DNA): TGCGCCAGCAGCCAAATCCCCAGCTGGGCAGCCCAGCATTTT. Its translation is CASSQIPSWAAQHF.

The chain couples TRBV29-1 to TRBJ2-5, with D hard to call. The CDR3 runs to 14 residues. V was shortened by 1 base and J by 5 bases, with 14 bases between the two germline ends. Germline loops: CDR1 SQVTM, CDR2 ANQGSEA. This chain's CDR3 is CSVEVGGVEETQYF. The DNA for the CDR3 is TGCAGCGTTGAAGTTGGTGGAGTGGAGGAGACCCAGTACTTC. Full variable domain (outside the CDR3, taken from reference TRBV29-1 and TRBJ2-5): SAVISQKPSRDICQRGTSLTIQCQVDSQVTMMFWYRQQPGQSLTLIATANQGSEATYESGFVIDKFPISRPNLTFSTLTVSNMSPEDSSIYLCSVEVGGVEETQYFGPGTRLLVL.

The chain carries TRBV4-1 and TRBJ2-7; D is unclear. CDR1 is MGHRA, CDR2 YSYEKL, per germline. This CDR3 has 15 amino acids. The V and J ends lost 1 base and 4 bases respectively, with 14 bases between them. CDR3 DNA sequence: TGCGCCAGCAGCCAAGTCACGGAGAGAGGATACGAGCAGTACTTC. It yields the protein CASSQVTERGYEQYF.

The chain uses TRBV4-1 and TRBJ2-7; possibly TRBD2 for D (6 bases). The V and J ends lost 1 base and 0 bases respectively, with 10 bases between them. From germline, CDR1 is MGHRA and CDR2 YSYEKL. This CDR3 spans 15 amino acids. The CDR3 DNA reads TGCGCCAGCAGCCAAGTAGCGGAGAGCTCCTACGAGCAGTACTTC. Residues: CASSQVAESSYEQYF.

This sequence joins TRBV7-9 and TRBJ1-2; the D is unclear. This CDR3 is 16 amino acids long. Germline V gene sequence: CDR1 SEHNR, CDR2 FQNEAQ (reference sequence). Trimming left V 4 bases short and J 4 bases short, with 19 bases between. In DNA, the CDR3 is TGTGCCAGCAGCTCGGTTGAGAGTCCCAACCTCTATGGCTACACCTTC. Protein: CASSSVESPNLYGYTF.

The gene calls are TRBV12-3 or TRBV12-4 and TRBJ2-1; maybe TRBD1 (6 bases). V lost 5 bases, J lost 4 bases, and 12 bases lay in between. The CDR3 contains 14 residues. The CDR3 loop is CASSADGQYNEQFF. As DNA, the CDR3 is TGTGCCAGCAGTGCCGACGGACAGTACAATGAGCAGTTCTTC.

This clonotype has only a few counts. The chain couples TRBV27 to TRBJ1-5, with 8 bases matching TRBD1. Looked up from germline, CDR1 is MNHEY and CDR2 is SMNVEV (reference sequence). Trimming took 5 bases from V and 5 from J; bases not matched to a gene: 5. CDR3 length equals 14 residues. The CDR3 DNA reads as TGTGCCAGCAGTCCCGACAGGGGTTATCAGCCCCAGCATTTT. This encodes CASSPDRGYQPQHF.